This TCR beta chain was found in a study of blood T cell repertoires in COVID-19 (dated by TCRdb to between 2020 and 2021). Regarding the complete study: Samples covering the acute and convalescent phases of COVID-19 were provided by collaborators in the United States, Italy and Spain. The material from the prospective study consisted of cDNA or gDNA derived from T cells, B-cell-depleted T cells, or PBMCs. Deeply sampled blood TCRbeta repertoires from subjects exposed to, actively infected with, or recovered from COVID-19 were included in the dataset. The repertoires were made available in a free public database intended to serve as a resource for research on the immune response to SARS-CoV-2. Samples came from the ongoing ImmuneRACE study (first 160 participants) plus 1,254 subjects from 6 global collaborators. A de-identified subject ID, COVID-19 status, age in years and sex were almost always included in the sample metadata. Where HLA class I and class II types were available, the types were taken from metadata supplied by the sample provider, not from assay-based typing. Beyond this particular receptor, the publication reports: Clinical and demographic metadata were provided uncurated, with the amount varying by source and participant.

Counted from cysteine to phenylalanine, this CDR3 has 15 amino acids. Only the CDR3 region is kept as DNA, spanning 45 bases read in frame from base 1. V is pruned by 3 bases and J by 1 base, leaving 4 bases of the junction without a gene match. Based on the germline V gene, the CDR1 and CDR2 sequences are SGDLS and YYNGEE. Of note for this clone: It has no known antigen specificity. Per-nucleotide qualities are absent, and no much larger clonotype sits a single base away.

TCRbeta CDR3 regions were amplified from genomic DNA using the immunoSEQ Assay, a bias-controlled multiplex PCR. Per the source publication's procedure: Nucleated cell counts per sample were estimated from amplification of reference gene primers within the assay. To quantify the absolute abundance of each unique TCRbeta CDR3 rearrangement, sequence reads were collapsed and filtered. For each sample, productive Simpson clonality was calculated as the square root of Simpson's diversity index across productive rearrangements. TCRdb obtained this table from immuneACCESS and retained in-frame rearrangements with V and J assigned. These tables miss some clones; where compared with another copy, unresolved V genes account for less than half of the shortfall, and the remainder is unexplained. V and J calls and clone size come straight from that table; D and trimming were deduced from the DNA. Here the sample has about 270,000 clones; about 87% occur a single time. 4% of the sample lies in the top ten.

Samples from volunteer blood donors who had recovered from COVID-19 were contributed by a second Seattle source. The collaborating institutions used their own protocols to collect whole blood in K2EDTA tubes. Collaborator samples were shipped for TCRbeta analysis as frozen whole blood, isolated PBMCs, or DNA extracted from either sample type. The specimen was peripheral blood. This sequence originates from a man in his sixties who had recovered from COVID-19. The rearranged segments are TRBV9 and TRBJ1-1, and 9 bases in between align with TRBD1. The encoded CDR3 is CASSATGGRNTEAFF. The sequenced DNA: TGTGCCAGCAGCGCGACAGGGGGGCGGAACACTGAAGCTTTCTTT.